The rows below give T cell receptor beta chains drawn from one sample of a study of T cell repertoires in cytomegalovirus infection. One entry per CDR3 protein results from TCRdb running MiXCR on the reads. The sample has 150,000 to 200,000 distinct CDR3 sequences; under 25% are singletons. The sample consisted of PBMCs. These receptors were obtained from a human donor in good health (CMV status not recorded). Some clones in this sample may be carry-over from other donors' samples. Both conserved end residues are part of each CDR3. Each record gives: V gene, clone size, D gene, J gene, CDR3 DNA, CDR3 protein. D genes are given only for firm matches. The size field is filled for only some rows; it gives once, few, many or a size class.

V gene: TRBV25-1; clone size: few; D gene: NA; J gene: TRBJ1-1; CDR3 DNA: TGTGCCAGCGTCCCCCTCGGGCAAGGGGCAGCTTTCTTT; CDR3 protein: CASVPLGQGAAFF
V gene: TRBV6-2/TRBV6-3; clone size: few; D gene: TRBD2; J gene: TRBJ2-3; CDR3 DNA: TGTGCCAGCAGTCTAACTTGGACTAGTTATTTAGATACGCAGTATTTT; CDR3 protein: CASSLTWTSYLDTQYF
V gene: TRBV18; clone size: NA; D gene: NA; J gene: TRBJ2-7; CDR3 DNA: TGTGCCAGCTCACCTACGGCCGCCTACGAGCAGTACTTC; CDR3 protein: CASSPTAAYEQYF
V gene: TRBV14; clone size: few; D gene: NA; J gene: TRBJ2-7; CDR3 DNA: TGTGCCAGCAGCTCGTCCGTGGCCTACGAGCAGTACTTC; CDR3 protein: CASSSSVAYEQYF
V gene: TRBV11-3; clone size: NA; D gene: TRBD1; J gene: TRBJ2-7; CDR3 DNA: TGTGCCAGCAGCTCCAGGAAGGGGGCAGAGTACGAGCAGTACTTC; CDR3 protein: CASSSRKGAEYEQYF
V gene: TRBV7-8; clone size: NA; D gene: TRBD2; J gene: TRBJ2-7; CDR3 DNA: TGTGCCAGCAGCGCGACCCGGGGGGGGTACGAGCAGTACTTC; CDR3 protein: CASSATRGGYEQYF
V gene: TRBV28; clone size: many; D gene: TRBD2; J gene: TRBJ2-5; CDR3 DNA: TGTGCCAGCACCCTAGGGGGACTAGCGGGTGGAGAGACCCAGTACTTC; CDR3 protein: CASTLGGLAGGETQYF
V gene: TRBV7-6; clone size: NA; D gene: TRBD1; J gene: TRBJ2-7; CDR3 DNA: TGTGCCAGCAGTGGCGACAGGGGGCTTCGGAAGGAGCAGTACTTC; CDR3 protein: CASSGDRGLRKEQYF
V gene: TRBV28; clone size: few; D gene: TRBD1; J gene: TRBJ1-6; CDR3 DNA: TGTGCCAGCAGTTTAAATGACAGGGCCATCAATTCACCCCTCCACTTT; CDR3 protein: CASSLNDRAINSPLHF
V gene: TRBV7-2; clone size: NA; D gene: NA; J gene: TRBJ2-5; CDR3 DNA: TGTGCCAGCAGCTTAGACTATACAGGGTTAAGAGAGACCCAGTACTTC; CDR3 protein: CASSLDYTGLRETQYF